Reported below is one TCR beta chain. Antigen unknown. The run depth of the assay was deep. Profiling relied on immunoSEQ multiplex PCR, and the TCRdb table lists in-frame clones only, not all of them. The sample holds hundreds of thousands of clones, about 76% seen once. This CDR3 contains 14 residues. Germline V gives CDR1 LNHDA, CDR2 SQIVND (reference sequence). V trimming: 4 bases; J trimming: 5 bases; junction bases outside the gene matches: 4. All donors qualified as healthy HIV-negative adults and had experienced no recent acute infections or vaccinations. This entry is derived from a study of shared clonotypes between healthy human individuals. Regarding the study as a whole: Sequencing depth was expected to influence donor clonotype sharing.

Sample: PBMCs. This receptor was identified in a woman in her thirties or forties in good health. Some clones in this sample may be carry-over from other donors' samples. The chain carries TRBV19 and TRBJ2-2; 7 bases align to TRBD2. CDR3 DNA sequence: TGTGCCAGTAGTACCCAGCGGGGAACCGGGGAGCTGTTTTTT. It is translated as CASSTQRGTGELFF.